This T cell receptor beta chain stems from a study of radiotherapy plus CTLA-4 blockade in lung cancer. Points from the study as a whole: Tumor-derived TCR clones expanded in blood after radiotherapy plus ipilimumab. According to reports, early shifts in blood T cell clones, alongside interferon-beta, forecast response most accurately.

The germline V gene encodes CDR1 WNHNN and CDR2 SYGVQD (reference sequence). The CDR3 length is 15 residues. Trimming pared 3 bases from V and 8 bases from J, leaving 17 bases between. Sequenced by immunoSEQ multiplex PCR; TCRdb stores in-frame clones only, minus some. Altogether about 88,000 clones are present, about three quarters being singletons, with the ten largest covering over 12%. To note about this clone: Its antigen is still unknown.

V usage is TRBV10-1 and J usage is TRBJ1-3; D possibly corresponds to TRBD1 (6 bases). The sequencing here drew on peripheral blood, taken from a patient treated with radiotherapy plus ipilimumab. This clonotype originated in a human donor with non-small cell lung cancer that progressed on radiotherapy plus ipilimumab. DNA of the CDR3: TGCGCCAGCAGTGACCCAGGGGAGGGTGAAGACACCATATATTTT. Protein sequence: CASSDPGEGEDTIYF.